Listed below are T cell receptor beta chains from one sample, sequenced in a study of T cells in Graves' hyperthyroidism and ophthalmopathy. TCRdb processed the multiplex PCR reads anew with MiXCR; each CDR3 protein has one entry. There are 530,000 or so distinct CDR3 sequences in the sample; less than 25% occur only once, and approximately 11% lies in the top ten. Sequencing input: blood. The receptor set was obtained from a woman younger than 45 with Graves' ophthalmopathy. CDR3s include the opening cysteine and the closing phenylalanine or tryptophan. The D gene is left open where the match is weak. Clone sizes are given selectively: once, few, many, or a class where the clone is expanded.

clone size	V gene	D gene	J gene	CDR3 protein
once	TRBV19	-	TRBJ1-1	CATKGYPGRGGKNTEAFF
many	TRBV28	-	TRBJ1-1	CASTQGRKAFF
many	TRBV18	-	TRBJ1-1	CASSPSSLDTEAFF
many	TRBV10-3	-	TRBJ1-2	CAISDGLGDGYTF
-	TRBV7-2	TRBD1	TRBJ2-5	CASSLARDSGETQYF
-	TRBV6-1	-	TRBJ2-2	CASRAFDPGLNTGELFF
many	TRBV20-1	TRBD2	TRBJ2-7	CSARGLADYEQYF
many	TRBV20-1	-	TRBJ1-1	CSASRQTNTEAFF
many	TRBV5-4	-	TRBJ1-2	CASSSALPGARVGGYTF
many	TRBV11-2	TRBD1	TRBJ1-1	CASSPKGGAGGEGEAFF
many	TRBV5-1	-	TRBJ1-5	CASSLDVDSNQPQHF
-	TRBV19	-	TRBJ1-5	CASSTLMTVQPQHF
few	TRBV20-1	-	TRBJ2-7	CSARDPRGAPEQYF
many	TRBV15	TRBD1	TRBJ1-2	CATSKDRSLLRYGYTF
few	TRBV10-2	-	TRBJ2-5	CASQARRVGTQYF
few	TRBV10-3	TRBD1	TRBJ2-3	CAIRRTGGVDTQYF
once	TRBV6-5	TRBD2	TRBJ2-7	CASSKSTSGGAREQYF
few	TRBV5-1	TRBD1	TRBJ2-5	CASSPNWDRSGETQYF
-	TRBV3-1	TRBD1	TRBJ2-3	CASSLQQGAQDTQYF
few	TRBV29-1	TRBD1	TRBJ1-1	CSVKPGQGVSEAFF
-	TRBV20-1	-	TRBJ1-5	CSAKVGNQPQHF
-	TRBV12-3/TRBV12-4	-	TRBJ2-2	CASSISSEGTGELFF
once	TRBV6-2/TRBV6-3	-	TRBJ1-2	CATRWGESISDEIANYGYTF